A selection of T cell receptor beta chains follows, all from one sample in a study of T cell repertoires in cytomegalovirus infection. TCRdb ran MiXCR on the reads and lists one entry per CDR3 protein. The sample holds approximately 910,000 distinct CDR3 sequences; approximately 30% are singletons and the top ten take around an eighth. Their antigens are not known. Sequences were derived from cultured CD8+ T cells from PBMCs, sampled from culture after CMV antigen stimulation. The source of these receptors is a human donor in good health (CMV status not recorded). Some clones in this sample may be carry-over from other donors' samples. CDR3s include the opening cysteine and the closing phenylalanine or tryptophan. The D gene is left open where the match is weak. Only some rows state a clone size, as once, few, many or a class for expanded clones.

>NA|NA|TRBV27|TRBJ1-1
CASSLKHPSLMNTEAFF
TGTGCCAGCAGTTTAAAACACCCTAGCCTGATGAACACTGAAGCTTTCTTT
>NA|NA|TRBV7-8|TRBJ2-3
CASSPPGAQRDTQYF
TGTGCCAGCAGCCCCCCTGGGGCGCAGAGGGATACGCAGTATTTT
>TRBD1|NA|TRBV6-5|TRBJ2-1
CASSITQQGLSHNEQFF
TGTGCCAGCAGTATAACCCAACAGGGGCTTAGCCACAATGAGCAGTTCTTC
>NA|many|TRBV29-1|TRBJ1-2
CSIPSQYGYTF
TGCAGCATCCCGTCGCAATACGGCTACACCTTC
>NA|few|TRBV2|TRBJ1-2
CASSEFRTANYGYTF
TGTGCCAGCAGTGAATTTAGAACAGCTAACTATGGCTACACCTTC
>NA|few|TRBV6-2/TRBV6-3|TRBJ2-2
CASLDEAGELFF
TGTGCCAGCCTCGACGAGGCCGGGGAGCTGTTTTTT
>NA|NA|TRBV6-2/TRBV6-3|TRBJ1-1
CASSYFGNTEAFF
TGTGCCAGCAGTTACTTTGGTAACACTGAAGCTTTCTTT
>NA|NA|TRBV4-3|TRBJ2-5
CASGLGGTQYF
TGCGCCAGCGGACTAGGGGGAACCCAGTACTTC
>TRBD1|NA|TRBV6-2/TRBV6-3|TRBJ2-2
CASSYGQGVTGELFF
TGTGCCAGCAGTTACGGGCAGGGGGTCACCGGGGAGCTGTTTTTT
>NA|few|TRBV20-1|TRBJ1-1
CSANWVQSAEAFF
TGCAGTGCTAACTGGGTACAGAGCGCTGAAGCTTTCTTT
>NA|many|TRBV7-6|TRBJ1-1
CASSPPGGRGWGTEAFF
TGTGCCAGCAGCCCCCCGGGTGGAAGAGGATGGGGGACTGAAGCTTTCTTT
>NA|NA|TRBV6-1|TRBJ2-1
CTSSEAPTSYNEQFF
TGTACCAGCAGTGAAGCCCCGACCTCCTACAATGAGCAGTTCTTC
>NA|NA|TRBV6-2/TRBV6-3|TRBJ2-1
CANSLLSYNEQFF
TGTGCCAACAGCCTACTATCCTACAATGAGCAGTTCTTC
>NA|NA|TRBV12-3/TRBV12-4|TRBJ2-1
CASSPASEQFF
TGTGCCAGCAGTCCCGCGAGTGAGCAGTTCTTC
>NA|many|TRBV7-9|TRBJ2-1
CASSLAAGYNEQFF
TGTGCCAGCAGCTTAGCGGCGGGGTACAATGAGCAGTTCTTC
>NA|many|TRBV6-1|TRBJ2-7
CASSRGRAYEQYF
TGTGCCAGCAGCCGGGGTAGGGCCTACGAGCAGTACTTC
>NA|many|TRBV6-2/TRBV6-3|TRBJ2-1
CASSYEGNEQFF
TGTGCCAGCAGTTACGAGGGAAATGAGCAGTTCTTC
>NA|NA|TRBV7-9|TRBJ2-1
CATPTGWEQFF
TGTGCCACTCCAACAGGTTGGGAGCAGTTCTTC
>NA|NA|TRBV27|TRBJ1-1
CASSLAGIMNTEAFF
TGTGCCAGCAGTTTGGCAGGTATAATGAACACTGAAGCTTTCTTT
>NA|NA|TRBV24-1|TRBJ2-1
CATSDLQGRGQDLRGEQFF
TGTGCCACCAGTGATTTGCAGGGGAGGGGGCAGGACCTCCGGGGTGAGCAGTTCTTC
>NA|NA|TRBV20-1|TRBJ2-5
CSARDWGKQETQYF
TGCAGTGCTAGAGATTGGGGCAAGCAAGAGACCCAGTACTTC
>NA|many|TRBV7-3|TRBJ1-1
CASSTLAMGAGGNTEAFF
TGTGCCAGCAGTACACTTGCGATGGGGGCAGGAGGGAACACTGAAGCTTTCTTT